Detailed here is one TCR beta chain. The source of the sample is a study of blood T cell repertoires in COVID-19. Study information: COVID-19 samples collected from the United States, Italy and Spain covered acute and convalescent phases.

Participant ages covered about 18 to 89 years across 25 or so US areas. Cohort placement rested on clinical history that participants reported themselves. After removal of 4 bases from V and 0 bases from J, the junction contained 4 bases not matched to a gene. Germline CDR1 and CDR2: SGHKS and YYEKEE (reference sequence). CDR3 length: 14 residues. Original data processing: Counts of nucleated cells, estimated from reference gene primer amplification, were obtained. Assay used: immunoSEQ multiplex PCR; TCRdb lists only in-frame clones, some missing. V and J calls plus clone size are reproduced from that table; the DNA served to infer D and trimming. This sample has some 320,000 clones, with 80% to 90% found just once.

The material sequenced was PBMCs or T cells enriched from blood (not recorded which). The J gene is TRBJ2-7, the V gene TRBV5-5; 7 bases map to TRBD1. The source is a woman younger than 45 who had recovered from COVID-19. CDR3 sequence reads: CASSQRDSSYEQYF. DNA for the CDR3: TGTGCCAGCAGCCAAAGGGACAGCTCCTACGAGCAGTACTTC. Full variable domain (outside the CDR3, taken from reference TRBV5-5 and TRBJ2-7): DAGVTQSPTHLIKTRGQQVTLRCSPISGHKSVSWYQQVLGQGPQFIFQYYEKEERGRGNFPDRFSARQFPNYSSELNVNALLLGDSALYLCASSQRDSSYEQYFGPGTRLTVT.